The rows below give T cell receptor beta chains drawn from one sample of a study of control samples from healthy donors and cancer patients. Assay: immunoSEQ multiplex PCR; the TCRdb copy retains only in-frame clones and omits some. The sample consists of 30,000 to 35,000 clones, less than 95% of them appearing once. Material for sequencing was blood. The receptors here all came from a man aged 55 to 70 in good health. CDR3s include the opening cysteine and the closing phenylalanine or tryptophan. The order of the fields is J gene, D gene, clone size, V gene, CDR3 protein, CDR3 DNA. D genes are given only for firm matches. Rows may omit the clone size; those that give it use once, few, many or a size class.

TRBJ1-2 . . TRBV28 CASSLTHATNYGYTF TGTGCCAGCAGTTTAACGCACGCTACTAACTATGGCTACACCTTC
TRBJ1-2 TRBD1 once TRBV6-6 CASSWDRTNYGYTF TGTGCCAGCAGCTGGGACAGAACTAACTATGGCTACACCTTC
TRBJ1-4 . . TRBV10-3 CATSRQSNEKLFF TGTGCCACCTCGAGGCAGAGTAATGAAAAACTGTTTTTT
TRBJ2-5 . . TRBV18 CASSNQGGAETQYF TGTGCCAGCTCTAACCAGGGTGGGGCAGAGACCCAGTACTTC
TRBJ2-5 . . TRBV7-8 CASSWVLPETQYF TGTGCCAGCAGCTGGGTACTACCTGAGACCCAGTACTTC
TRBJ1-1 TRBD1 . TRBV28 CASSLRQGAPNTEAFF TGTGCCAGCAGTTTACGGCAGGGGGCGCCGAACACTGAAGCTTTCTTT
TRBJ1-1 TRBD1 . TRBV4-1 CASSLGQGEREAFF TGCGCCAGCAGCCTGGGACAGGGAGAAAGGGAAGCTTTCTTT
TRBJ2-1 TRBD2 . TRBV19 CASSIKSGGPRSYNEQFF TGTGCCAGTAGTATAAAGAGCGGGGGGCCTCGATCCTACAATGAGCAGTTCTTC
TRBJ1-5 . . TRBV19 CASTLDLHQPQHF TGTGCCAGTACCTTGGACCTACACCAGCCCCAGCATTTT
TRBJ2-7 TRBD1 . TRBV28 CASSPGQGLSEQYF TGTGCCAGCAGCCCGGGACAGGGGCTCAGCGAGCAGTACTTC
TRBJ2-1 . . TRBV4-1 CASSPRAANNEQFF TGCGCCAGCAGCCCAAGAGCCGCTAACAATGAGCAGTTCTTC
TRBJ1-2 . . TRBV11-2 CASSFGSYGYTF TGTGCCAGCAGCTTCGGCAGCTATGGCTACACCTTC
TRBJ2-3 . . TRBV30 CAWSVRDTQYF TGTGCCTGGAGTGTAAGGGATACGCAGTATTTT
TRBJ2-7 TRBD1 . TRBV6-2/TRBV6-3 CASSSQGARLAEQYF TGTGCCAGCAGTTCACAGGGGGCGAGGCTTGCCGAGCAGTACTTC
TRBJ1-2 TRBD1 . TRBV6-5 CASSYRSWDRQNGYTF TGTGCCAGCAGTTACCGCAGCTGGGACAGACAGAATGGCTACACCTTC
TRBJ2-7 . . TRBV6-2/TRBV6-3 CASSFGQGIYEQYF TGTGCCAGCAGTTTCGGACAAGGAATTTACGAGCAGTACTTC
TRBJ2-3 . . TRBV7-9 CASSQGRVWDSANLDTQYF TGTGCCAGCAGCCAGGGGAGGGTGTGGGACTCAGCCAACTTGGATACGCAGTATTTT
TRBJ1-2 TRBD1 . TRBV28 CASSTTGEGYTF TGTGCCAGCAGTACAACAGGGGAGGGCTACACCTTC
TRBJ2-5 TRBD1 . TRBV7-2 CASSPGQGRETQYF TGTGCCAGCAGCCCGGGACAGGGAAGAGAGACCCAGTACTTC
TRBJ2-5 TRBD2 . TRBV6-5 CASSRLAAQETQYF TGTGCCAGCAGTCGACTAGCAGCACAAGAGACCCAGTACTTC
TRBJ1-6 . few TRBV7-2 CASRLQRHHNSPLHF TGTGCCAGCAGACTTCAGAGGCACCATAATTCACCCCTCCACTTT
TRBJ2-5 . once TRBV19 CASSWGHGEETQYF TGTGCCAGTAGCTGGGGGCACGGCGAAGAGACCCAGTACTTC
TRBJ2-3 TRBD2 . TRBV10-3 CAISESLAGGTDTQYF TGTGCCATCAGTGAGTCTTTAGCGGGGGGCACAGATACGCAGTATTTT
TRBJ2-3 . . TRBV25-1 CASSEGTLLTDTQYF TGTGCCAGCAGTGAAGGGACGCTGCTCACAGATACGCAGTATTTT
TRBJ1-4 . . TRBV6-1 CASSDRGGREKLFF TGTGCCAGCAGTGACAGGGGAGGACGTGAAAAACTGTTTTTT
TRBJ1-1 . . TRBV19 CASKRGTTTPDTEAFF TGTGCCAGTAAAAGGGGAACCACTACCCCGGACACTGAAGCTTTCTTT
TRBJ2-2 . . TRBV3-1/TRBV3-2 CASSQDSTAAGELFF TGTGCCAGCAGCCAAGACTCGACAGCGGCCGGGGAGCTGTTTTTT
TRBJ2-3 . . TRBV5-1 CASSLGPTDTQYF TGCGCCAGCAGCTTGGGACCCACAGATACGCAGTATTTT
TRBJ1-5 . . TRBV7-9 CASSSQPGAPQHF TGTGCCAGCAGCTCACAACCAGGGGCCCCCCAGCATTTT
TRBJ1-6 TRBD1 . TRBV7-6 CASSKKEGQGNSPLHF TGTGCCAGCAGCAAAAAGGAGGGACAGGGGAATTCACCCCTCCACTTT
TRBJ1-2 . . TRBV30 CAFSVGVANYGYTF TGTGCCTTTTCCGTAGGGGTAGCTAACTATGGCTACACCTTC
TRBJ2-5 . . TRBV6-5 CASSYGGGARETQYF TGTGCCAGCAGTTACGGTGGGGGGGCCCGAGAGACCCAGTACTTC
TRBJ2-2 . . TRBV27 CASRDLSYGELFF TGTGCCAGCAGAGACTTGTCCTACGGGGAGCTGTTTTTT
TRBJ1-1 . . TRBV7-6 CASSRLGGMNTEAFF TGTGCCAGCAGCCGACTCGGGGGCATGAACACTGAAGCTTTCTTT
TRBJ1-1 . . TRBV7-8 CASSLEGGNTEAFF TGTGCCAGCAGCTTAGAGGGGGGGAACACTGAAGCTTTCTTT